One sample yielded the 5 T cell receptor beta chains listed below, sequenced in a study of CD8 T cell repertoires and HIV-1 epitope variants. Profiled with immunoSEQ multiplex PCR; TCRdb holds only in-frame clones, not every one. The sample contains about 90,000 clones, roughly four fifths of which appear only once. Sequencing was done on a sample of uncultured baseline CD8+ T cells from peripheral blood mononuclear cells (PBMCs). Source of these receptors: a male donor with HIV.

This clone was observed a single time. Here the CDR3 DNA reads TGCGCCAGCAGCACCGACGTCGTGACAGGGCACCAAGAGACCCAGTACTTC. As protein: CASSTDVVTGHQETQYF. This sequence joins TRBV5-1 and TRBJ2-5, with 7 bases fitting TRBD1. V lost 4 bases, J lost 0 bases, and 12 bases stayed unmatched. The CDR3 runs 17 residues. From germline, CDR1 is SGHRS and CDR2 YFSETQ.

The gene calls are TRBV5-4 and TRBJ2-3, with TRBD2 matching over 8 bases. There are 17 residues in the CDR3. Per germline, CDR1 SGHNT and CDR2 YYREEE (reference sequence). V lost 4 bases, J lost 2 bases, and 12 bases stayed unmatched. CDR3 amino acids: CASSGGGAGGPTDTQYF. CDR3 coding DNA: TGTGCCAGCAGCGGGGGGGGCGCGGGAGGTCCCACAGATACGCAGTATTTT.

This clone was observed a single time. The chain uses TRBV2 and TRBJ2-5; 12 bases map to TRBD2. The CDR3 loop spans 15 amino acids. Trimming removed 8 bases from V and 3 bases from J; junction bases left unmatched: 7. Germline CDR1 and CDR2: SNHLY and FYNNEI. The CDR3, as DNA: TGTGCCAGCCGGTCGACTAGCGGGGGAGAAGAGACCCAGTACTTC. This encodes CASRSTSGGEETQYF.

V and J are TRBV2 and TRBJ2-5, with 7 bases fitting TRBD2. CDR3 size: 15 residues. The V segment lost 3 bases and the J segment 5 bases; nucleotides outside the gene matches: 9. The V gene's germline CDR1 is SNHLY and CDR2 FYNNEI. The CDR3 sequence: CASSEMGQGGETQYF. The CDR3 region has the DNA TGTGCCAGCAGTGAGATGGGGCAGGGAGGGGAGACCCAGTACTTC.

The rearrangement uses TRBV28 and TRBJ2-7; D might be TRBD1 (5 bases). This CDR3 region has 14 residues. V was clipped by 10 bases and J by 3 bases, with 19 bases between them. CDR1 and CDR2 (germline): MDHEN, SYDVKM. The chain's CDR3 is CATRSTTVHYEQYF. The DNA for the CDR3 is TGTGCCACCCGGAGCACGACAGTCCACTACGAGCAGTACTTC.